This T cell receptor (beta chain) was observed in a study of OX40 agonist ivuxolimab in advanced cancers. The CDR3 consists of 17 residues. Germline loops: CDR1 SGDLS, CDR2 YYNGEE. Trimming left V 0 bases short and J 0 bases short, with 13 bases between. Sequenced by immunoSEQ multiplex PCR; TCRdb stores in-frame clones only, minus some. The sample consists of over 90,000 clones, 85% to 90% of them appearing once. The gene calls are TRBV9 and TRBJ2-1, with D possibly called TRBD1 or TRBD2 (5 bases each). This material consisted of CD4+ or CD8+ T cells sorted from blood, taken in a trial of the OX40 agonist ivuxolimab. The sequence was collected from an adult with an advanced solid tumor such as melanoma, head and neck, liver or kidney cancer. CDR3 coding DNA: TGTGCCAGCAGCGTAGAGGGGACGGCGAGCTCCTACAATGAGCAGTTCTTC. Amino acid sequence: CASSVEGTASSYNEQFF.